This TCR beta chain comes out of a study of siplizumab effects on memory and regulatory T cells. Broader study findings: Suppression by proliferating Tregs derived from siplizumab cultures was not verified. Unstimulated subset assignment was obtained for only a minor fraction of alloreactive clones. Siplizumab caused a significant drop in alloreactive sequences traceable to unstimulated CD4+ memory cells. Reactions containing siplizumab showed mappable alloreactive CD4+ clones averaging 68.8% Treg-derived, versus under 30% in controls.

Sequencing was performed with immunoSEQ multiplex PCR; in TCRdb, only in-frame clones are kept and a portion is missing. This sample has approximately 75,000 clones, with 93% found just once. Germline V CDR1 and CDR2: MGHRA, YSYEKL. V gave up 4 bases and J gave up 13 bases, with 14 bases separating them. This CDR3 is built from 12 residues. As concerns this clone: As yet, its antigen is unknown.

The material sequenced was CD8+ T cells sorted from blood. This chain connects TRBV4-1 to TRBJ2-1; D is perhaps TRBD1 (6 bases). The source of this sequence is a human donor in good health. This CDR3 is CASSPGTQGQFF. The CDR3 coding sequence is TGCGCCAGCAGCCCTGGGACACAGGGCCAGTTCTTC.